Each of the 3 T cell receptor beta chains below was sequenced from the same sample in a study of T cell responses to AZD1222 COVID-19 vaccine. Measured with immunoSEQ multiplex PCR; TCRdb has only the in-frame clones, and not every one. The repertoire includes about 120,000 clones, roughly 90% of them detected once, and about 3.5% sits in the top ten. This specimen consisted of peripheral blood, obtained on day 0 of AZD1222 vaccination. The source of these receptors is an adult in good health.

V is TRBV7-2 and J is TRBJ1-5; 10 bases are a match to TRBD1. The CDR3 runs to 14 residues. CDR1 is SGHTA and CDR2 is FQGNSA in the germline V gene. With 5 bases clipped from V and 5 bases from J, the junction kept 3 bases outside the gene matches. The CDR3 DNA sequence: TGTGCCAGCAGCACCGGGACAGGGGATCAGCCCCAGCATTTT. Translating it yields CASSTGTGDQPQHF.

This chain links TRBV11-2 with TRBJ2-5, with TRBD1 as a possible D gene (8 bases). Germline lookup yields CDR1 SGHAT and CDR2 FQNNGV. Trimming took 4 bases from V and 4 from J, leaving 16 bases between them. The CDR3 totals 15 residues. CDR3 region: CASSSHRGGGETQYF. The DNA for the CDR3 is TGTGCCAGCAGCTCCCACAGGGGGGGTGGAGAGACCCAGTACTTC. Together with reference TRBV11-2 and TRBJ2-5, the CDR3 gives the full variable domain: EAGVAQSPRYKIIEKRQSVAFWCNPISGHATLYWYQQILGQGPKLLIQFQNNGVVDDSQLPKDRFSAERLKGVDSTLKIQPAKLEDSAVYLCASSSHRGGGETQYFGPGTRLLVL.

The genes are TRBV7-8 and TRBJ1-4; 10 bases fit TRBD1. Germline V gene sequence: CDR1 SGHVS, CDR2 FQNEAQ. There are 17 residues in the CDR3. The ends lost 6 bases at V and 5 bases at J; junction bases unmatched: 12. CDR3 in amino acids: CASRPTRTGGLNEKLFF. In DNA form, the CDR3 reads TGTGCCAGCAGACCCACCCGGACAGGGGGATTAAATGAAAAACTGTTTTTT.